The clone carrying this T cell receptor beta chain occurred many times. Its antigen is unidentified. This sample was included in a study of neurological immune-mediated disorders. cDNA synthesis was performed by 5'RACE with 10-nucleotide random UMIs. TCRdb recomputed calls from the 5' RACE reads with MiXCR, one row per CDR3 protein. The table records about 22,000 distinct CDR3 sequences, roughly a tenth of them present only once. Broader study findings: Healthy controls had more TCR clonal expansion than multiple sclerosis, which showed the least, whereas HTLV-1-associated myelopathy showed the most.

CDR1 and CDR2 (germline): SGHRS, YFSETQ. V lost 4 bases to trimming and J lost 1 base, with 11 bases between them. The CDR3 loop spans 14 amino acids. The specimen was PBMCs. The clonotype comes from a woman aged 55-75 years with HTLV-1-associated myelopathy (HAM/TSP). V and J are TRBV5-1 and TRBJ1-1; D is perhaps TRBD1 (5 bases). This chain's CDR3 is CASSANQGNTEAFF. The DNA for the CDR3 is TGCGCCAGCAGCGCAAATCAGGGGAACACTGAAGCTTTCTTT. Based on the CDR3 plus reference TRBV5-1 and TRBJ1-1, the full variable domain is KAGVTQTPRYLIKTRGQQVTLSCSPISGHRSVSWYQQTPGQGLQFLFEYFSETQRNKGNFPGRFSGRQFSNSRSEMNVSTLELGDSALYLCASSANQGNTEAFFGQGTRLTVV.